Below are 15 T cell receptor beta chains sequenced from a single sample in a study of CXCR3-negative and CXCR3-positive naive CD8 T cells. Study observations and caveats: Against CXCR3-negative naive cells, CXCR3-positive naive cells showed more hydrophobic TRB CDR3s.

Their recognized antigens are unknown. The method, 5' RACE with UMI labels, was used to prepare the TRB cDNA libraries. TCRdb reprocessed the 5' RACE reads, keeping one entry per CDR3 protein, no DNA. The repertoire shows roughly 59,000 distinct CDR3 sequences; the top ten hold 0.71%. The sample was naive CXCR3+ CD8+ T cells from blood. Sample subset: CD45RO-CCR7+CD27+CD95- naive CD8+ T cells expressing CXCR3 (TNR3+). These TCRs come from a human donor in good health. Some clones in this sample may be carry-over from other donors' samples.

V and J are TRBV6-4 and TRBJ2-1; there is no DNA to check the TCRdb D call of TRBD2. The CDR3 covers 13 residues. Per the germline V gene, CDR1 is MRHNA and CDR2 is SNTAGT. CDR3 residues: CASSDSTSAEQFF.

The chain links TRBV6-5 to TRBJ2-3; no DNA is available, so the TRBD1 call from TCRdb remains unchecked. The CDR3 has 17 amino acids. From germline, CDR1 is MNHEY and CDR2 SVGAGI. CDR3 protein: CASRGEGDRDSPDTQYF.

The rearrangement joins TRBV12-3 or TRBV12-4 to TRBJ2-3. This CDR3 region has 13 residues. Here the CDR3 reads CASSLVYLDTQYF.

The chain uses TRBV7-8 and TRBJ2-2; the TCRdb call, TRBD2, lacks DNA for checking. The germline gives CDR1 SGHVS, CDR2 FQNEAQ. CDR3 size: 21 residues. CDR3 amino acids: CASSSHVGLAGGPISAGELFF.

V and J are TRBV29-1 and TRBJ2-3; TCRdb's D gene call, TRBD2, goes unchecked for lack of DNA. The CDR3 spans 14 residues. Germline-derived CDR1 and CDR2 are SQVTM and ANQGSEA. This chain's CDR3 is CSARLAGLLDTQYF.

The rearrangement joins TRBV20-1 to TRBJ2-7. Germline CDR1 DFQATT, CDR2 SNEGSKA (reference sequence). The CDR3 is made up of 12 amino acids. The CDR3 sequence is CSARDAQIEQYF.

The CDR3 loop is CASSPEGTWDTDTQYF. The gene calls are TRBV18 and TRBJ2-3; the TRBD2 assignment by TCRdb is unverifiable without DNA. The CDR3 has 16 amino acids. Germline values: CDR1 KGHSH, CDR2 LQKENI.

This chain links TRBV5-5 with TRBJ2-3; TCRdb's D gene call, TRBD1, goes unchecked for lack of DNA. The CDR3 contains 18 residues. Germline loops: CDR1 SGHKS, CDR2 YYEKEE (reference sequence). CDR3 amino acids: CASSRSPVGADLTDTQYF. Full variable domain (remainder filled in from reference TRBV5-5 and TRBJ2-3): DAGVTQSPTHLIKTRGQQVTLRCSPISGHKSVSWYQQVLGQGPQFIFQYYEKEERGRGNFPDRFSARQFPNYSSELNVNALLLGDSALYLCASSRSPVGADLTDTQYFGPGTRLTVL.

This sequence joins TRBV7-2 and TRBJ2-7; TCRdb's D call of TRBD2 is untestable without DNA. Germline CDR1 SGHTA, CDR2 FQGNSA. The CDR3 covers 14 residues. The CDR3 reads CASSWADSYYEQYF.

CDR3 protein: CASSQTGGVTGYTF. The chain couples TRBV25-1 to TRBJ1-2; there is no DNA to check the TCRdb D call of TRBD1. Germline loops: CDR1 MGHDK, CDR2 SYGVNS. CDR3 length: 14 amino acids.

The chain couples TRBV5-1 to TRBJ2-6; TCRdb selects TRBD1, and the lack of DNA leaves this call unchecked. Germline V lookup: CDR1 SGHRS, CDR2 YFSETQ. The CDR3 runs to 19 residues. The CDR3 sequence: CASSLWTGGKVSGANVLTF.

This sequence joins TRBV20-1 and TRBJ2-1; TCRdb indicates TRBD1, and absent DNA this call remains unverified. The CDR3 contains 15 residues. The V gene's germline CDR1 is DFQATT and CDR2 SNEGSKA (reference sequence). The CDR3 reads CSATSTGEGGNEQFF.

The chain is built from TRBV4-1 and TRBJ2-3. There are 14 residues in the CDR3. Germline V gene data show CDR1 as MGHRA and CDR2 as YSYEKL. CDR3 residues: CASSPHFGTDTQYF.

The chain joins TRBV6-2 or TRBV6-3 to TRBJ1-1; the TCRdb call, TRBD1, lacks DNA for checking. Germline assignment: CDR1 MNHEY and CDR2 SVGEGT. This CDR3 contains 14 residues. The CDR3 here is CASSPGTGTAEAFF.

The rearrangement uses TRBV27 and TRBJ2-1; TCRdb selects TRBD2, and the lack of DNA leaves this call unchecked. CDR3 length: 15 residues. CDR1 MNHEY and CDR2 SMNVEV come from the germline V gene (reference sequence). The CDR3 spells CASSLTSGGANEQFF.